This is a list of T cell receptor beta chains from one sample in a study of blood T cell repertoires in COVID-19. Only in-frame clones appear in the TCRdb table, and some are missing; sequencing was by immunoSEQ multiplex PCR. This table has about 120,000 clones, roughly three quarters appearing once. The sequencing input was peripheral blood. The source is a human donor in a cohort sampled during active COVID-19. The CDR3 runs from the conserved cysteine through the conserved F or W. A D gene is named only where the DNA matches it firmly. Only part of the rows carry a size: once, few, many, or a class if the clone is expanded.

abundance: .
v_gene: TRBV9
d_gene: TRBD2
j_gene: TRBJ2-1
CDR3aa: CASSVVGLAGGYNEQFF
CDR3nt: TGTGCCAGCAGCGTAGTAGGACTAGCGGGAGGGTACAATGAGCAGTTCTTC

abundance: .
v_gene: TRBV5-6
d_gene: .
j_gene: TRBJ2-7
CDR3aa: CASSLAGSSSF
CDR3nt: TGTGCCAGCAGCTTGGCGGGGAGCAGTTCCTTC

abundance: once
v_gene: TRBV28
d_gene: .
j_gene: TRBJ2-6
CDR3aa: CASSLDSSGANVLTF
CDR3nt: TGTGCCAGCAGTTTAGATAGCTCTGGGGCCAACGTCCTGACTTTC

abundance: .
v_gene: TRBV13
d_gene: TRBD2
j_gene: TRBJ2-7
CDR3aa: CASSLIAGSSYEQYF
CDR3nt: TGTGCCAGCAGCTTAATAGCGGGGTCCTCCTACGAGCAGTACTTC

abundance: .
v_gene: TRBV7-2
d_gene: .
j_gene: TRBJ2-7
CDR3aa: CASSYRTASYEQYF
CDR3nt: TGTGCCAGCAGTTATAGGACAGCATCCTACGAGCAGTACTTC

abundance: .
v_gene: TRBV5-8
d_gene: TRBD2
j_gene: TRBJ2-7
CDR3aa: CASSHRTSGGGEQYF
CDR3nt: TGTGCCAGCAGCCACCGGACTAGCGGGGGAGGTGAGCAGTACTTC

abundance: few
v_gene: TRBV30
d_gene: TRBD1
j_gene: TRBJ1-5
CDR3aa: CAWSGGQGNQPQHF
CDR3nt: TGTGCCTGGAGTGGGGGACAGGGGAATCAGCCCCAGCATTTT

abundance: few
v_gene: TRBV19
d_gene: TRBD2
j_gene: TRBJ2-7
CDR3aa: CANPLTSGGPVDEQYF
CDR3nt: TGTGCCAACCCCTTGACTAGCGGGGGGCCCGTAGACGAGCAGTACTTC

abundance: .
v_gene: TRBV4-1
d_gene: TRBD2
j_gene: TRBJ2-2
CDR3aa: CASSQDLGLAGGNTGELFF
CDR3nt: TGCGCCAGCAGCCAAGATTTAGGACTAGCGGGAGGAAATACCGGGGAGCTGTTTTTT

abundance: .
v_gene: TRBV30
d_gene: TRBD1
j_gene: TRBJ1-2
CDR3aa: CAWRAGDRNYGYTF
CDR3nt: TGTGCCTGGAGGGCCGGGGACAGGAACTATGGCTACACCTTC

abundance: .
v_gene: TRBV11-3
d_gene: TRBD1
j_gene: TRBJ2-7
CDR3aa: CASSGPDRAPSYEQYF
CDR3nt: TGTGCCAGCAGCGGGCCGGACAGGGCCCCGTCCTACGAGCAGTACTTC

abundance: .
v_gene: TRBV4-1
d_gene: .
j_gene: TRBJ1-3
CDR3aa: CASSSGWGNTIYF
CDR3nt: TGCGCCAGCAGCTCAGGGTGGGGAAACACCATATATTTT

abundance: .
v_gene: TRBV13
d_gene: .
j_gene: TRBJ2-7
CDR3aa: CASSYGISSSYEQYF
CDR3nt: TGTGCCAGCAGCTACGGGATTTCGAGCTCCTACGAGCAGTACTTC

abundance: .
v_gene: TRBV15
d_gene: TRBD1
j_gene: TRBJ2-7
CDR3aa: CATSEDRFGEQYF
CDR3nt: TGTGCCACCAGCGAGGACAGGTTTGGAGAGCAGTACTTC

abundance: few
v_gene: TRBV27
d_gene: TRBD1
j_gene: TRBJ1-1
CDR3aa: CASSFLGTGSRNTEAFF
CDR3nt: TGTGCCAGCAGTTTCTTGGGGACAGGGAGCAGGAACACTGAAGCTTTCTTT

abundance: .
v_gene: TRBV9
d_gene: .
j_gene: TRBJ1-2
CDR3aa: CASSVGGDNYGYTF
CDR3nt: TGTGCCAGCAGCGTAGGCGGAGATAACTATGGCTACACCTTC

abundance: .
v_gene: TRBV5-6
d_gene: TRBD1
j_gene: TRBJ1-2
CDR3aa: CASSLTPGGHYGYTF
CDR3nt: TGTGCCAGCAGCTTAACTCCAGGGGGCCACTATGGCTACACCTTC

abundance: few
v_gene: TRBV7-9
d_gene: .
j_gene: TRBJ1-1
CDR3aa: CASSLVAGDTEAFF
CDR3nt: TGTGCCAGCAGCTTAGTAGCAGGGGACACTGAAGCTTTCTTT

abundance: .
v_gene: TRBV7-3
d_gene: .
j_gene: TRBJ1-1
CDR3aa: CASSPRALHVTEAFF
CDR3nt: TGTGCCAGCAGCCCAAGAGCCCTGCACGTCACTGAAGCTTTCTTT

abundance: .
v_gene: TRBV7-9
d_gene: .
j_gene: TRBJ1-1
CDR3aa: CASSLGAGVTEAFF
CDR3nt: TGTGCCAGCAGCTTAGGGGCAGGGGTCACTGAAGCTTTCTTT

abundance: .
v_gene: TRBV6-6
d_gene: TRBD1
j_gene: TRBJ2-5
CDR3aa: CASSWTGQETQYF
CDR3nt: TGTGCCAGCAGTTGGACAGGGCAAGAGACCCAGTACTTC

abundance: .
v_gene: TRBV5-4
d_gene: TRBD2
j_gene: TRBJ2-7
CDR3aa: CASSLPGLDSEQYF
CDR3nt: TGTGCCAGCAGCCTCCCGGGACTAGATTCCGAGCAGTACTTC

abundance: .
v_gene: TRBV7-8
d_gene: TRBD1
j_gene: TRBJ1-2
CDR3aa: CASSLDRIYGYTF
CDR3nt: TGTGCCAGCAGCTTGGACAGGATTTATGGCTACACCTTC

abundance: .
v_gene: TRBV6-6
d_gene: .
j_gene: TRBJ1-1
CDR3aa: CASSAGDTEAFF
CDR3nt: TGTGCCAGCAGTGCGGGAGACACTGAAGCTTTCTTT

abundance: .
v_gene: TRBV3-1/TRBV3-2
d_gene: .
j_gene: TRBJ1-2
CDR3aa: CASSQTGSSGYTF
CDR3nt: TGTGCCAGCAGCCAAACAGGGTCTAGTGGCTACACCTTC

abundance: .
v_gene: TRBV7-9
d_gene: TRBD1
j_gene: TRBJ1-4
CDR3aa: CASSSQTGGDDEKLFF
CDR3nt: TGTGCCAGCAGCTCGCAGACAGGGGGCGACGATGAAAAACTGTTTTTT

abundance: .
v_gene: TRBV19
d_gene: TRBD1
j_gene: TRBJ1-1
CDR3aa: CASSFKGTGTEAFF
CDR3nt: TGTGCCAGTAGCTTCAAAGGGACAGGGACTGAAGCTTTCTTT

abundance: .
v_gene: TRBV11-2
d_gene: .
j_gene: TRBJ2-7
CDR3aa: CASSLERAGFYEQYF
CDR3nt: TGTGCCAGCAGCTTAGAAAGGGCAGGGTTTTACGAGCAGTACTTC

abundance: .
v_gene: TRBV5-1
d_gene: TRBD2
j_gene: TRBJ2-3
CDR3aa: CASRWTSGGTDTQYF
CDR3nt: TGCGCCAGCAGATGGACTAGCGGGGGCACAGATACGCAGTATTTT

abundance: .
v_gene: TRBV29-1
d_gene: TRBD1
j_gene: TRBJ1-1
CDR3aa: CSVTGQGGTEAFF
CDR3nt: TGCAGCGTGACCGGACAGGGCGGCACTGAAGCTTTCTTT

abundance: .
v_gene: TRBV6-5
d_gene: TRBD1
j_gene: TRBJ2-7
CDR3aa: CASSLGQGIYEQYF
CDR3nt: TGTGCCAGCAGTTTGGGACAGGGGATTTACGAGCAGTACTTC

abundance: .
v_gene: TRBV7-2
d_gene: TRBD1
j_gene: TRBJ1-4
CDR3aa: CASSAGGSRDEKLFF
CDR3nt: TGTGCCAGCAGCGCAGGGGGGAGTCGGGATGAAAAACTGTTTTTT

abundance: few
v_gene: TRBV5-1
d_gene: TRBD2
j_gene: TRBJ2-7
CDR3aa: CASSPTSGSAYEQYF
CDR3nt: TGCGCCAGCAGCCCTACTAGCGGGAGTGCCTACGAGCAGTACTTC

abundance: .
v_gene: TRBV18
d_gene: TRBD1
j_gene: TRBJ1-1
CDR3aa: CASSPPTGATEAFF
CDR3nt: TGTGCCAGCTCACCACCGACAGGGGCCACTGAAGCTTTCTTT

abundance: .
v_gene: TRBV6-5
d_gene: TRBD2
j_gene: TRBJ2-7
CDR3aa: CASSHRLAGSYEQYF
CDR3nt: TGTGCCAGCAGTCACCGACTAGCGGGGTCCTACGAGCAGTACTTC

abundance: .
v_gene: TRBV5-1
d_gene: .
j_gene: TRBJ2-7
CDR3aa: CASSLVIRANEQYF
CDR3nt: TGCGCCAGCAGCTTGGTGATCAGGGCCAACGAGCAGTACTTC

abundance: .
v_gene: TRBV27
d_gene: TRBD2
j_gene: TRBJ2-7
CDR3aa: CASSSLTSGTEEQYF
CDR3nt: TGTGCCAGCAGTAGCTTGACTAGCGGTACGGAAGAGCAGTACTTC

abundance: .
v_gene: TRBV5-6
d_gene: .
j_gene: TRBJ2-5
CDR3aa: CASSFDGNAQETQYF
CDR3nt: TGTGCCAGCAGTTTTGACGGGAACGCCCAAGAGACCCAGTACTTC

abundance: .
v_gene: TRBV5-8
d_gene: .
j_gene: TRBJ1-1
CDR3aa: CASSLVSRDTEAFF
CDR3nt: TGTGCCAGCAGCTTGGTGTCGAGGGACACTGAAGCTTTCTTT

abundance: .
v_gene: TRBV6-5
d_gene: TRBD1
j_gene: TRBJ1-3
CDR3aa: CASSTGESPGNTIYF
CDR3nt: TGTGCCAGCAGCACAGGGGAAAGTCCTGGAAACACCATATATTTT

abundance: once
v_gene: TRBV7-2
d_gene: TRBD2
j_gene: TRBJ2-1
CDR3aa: CASSLSPGLAGEGHEQFF
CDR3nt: TGTGCCAGCAGCCTTAGCCCGGGACTAGCGGGAGAAGGTCATGAGCAGTTCTTC